The 31 T cell receptor beta chains reported below all come from one sample, sequenced in a study of blood T cell repertoires in COVID-19. Produced via immunoSEQ multiplex PCR; TCRdb's table is partial and in-frame only. The sample carries fewer than 450,000 clones, 75% to 90% recorded once. Sequencing was done on a sample of peripheral blood. These receptors were collected from a woman between 45 and 60 years old with COVID-19, enrolled during active disease.

V gene TRBV9 combines with J gene TRBJ2-1; D unresolved. CDR1 and CDR2 (germline): SGDLS, YYNGEE. This CDR3 contains 13 residues. Trimming took off 4 bases at V and 6 bases at J, with 11 bases between the two ends. The CDR3 DNA reads as TGTGCCAGCAGCCTAAGCCCGGGCAATGAGCAGTTCTTC. Its protein product is CASSLSPGNEQFF.

The V gene is TRBV7-2, the J gene TRBJ2-7, with D possibly being TRBD1 (5 bases). Between the trimmed V and J ends, which lost 7 bases and 5 bases, there was a span of 15 bases. Germline V CDR1 and CDR2: SGHTA, FQGNSA. The CDR3 totals 13 residues. The CDR3 protein is CASTQGRPHEQYF. As DNA, the CDR3 is TGTGCCAGCACCCAGGGCAGGCCCCACGAGCAGTACTTC.

The chain employs TRBV6-5 and TRBJ1-2; tentatively, D is TRBD1 (5 bases). CDR3 size: 15 residues. Germline CDR1 is MNHEY and CDR2 is SVGAGI. V lost 7 bases to trimming and J lost 0 bases, with 15 bases between them. The CDR3 DNA is TGTGCCAGCAAGATGGGCAGGGTAGCTAACTATGGCTACACCTTC. Residues: CASKMGRVANYGYTF.

The chain employs TRBV13 and TRBJ1-1, with D perhaps TRBD1 (6 bases). Germline lookup yields CDR1 PRHDT and CDR2 FYEKMQ (reference sequence). The CDR3 has 15 residues. V was trimmed by 1 base and J by 0 bases, leaving 9 bases between them. CDR3 in amino acids: CASSLVGQMNTEAFF. As DNA, the CDR3 is TGTGCCAGCAGCTTAGTTGGACAGATGAACACTGAAGCTTTCTTT.

The J gene is TRBJ2-6, the V gene TRBV2, with TRBD2 matching over 11 bases. V gave up 8 bases and J gave up 19 bases; unmatched junction bases: 7. CDR1 is SNHLY, CDR2 FYNNEI, per germline. CDR3 length equals 11 residues. The CDR3 sequence: CASLLAGVLTF. The CDR3 nucleotides read TGTGCCAGCCTACTAGCGGGAGTGCTAACTTTC.

CDR3 residues: CASSLGVSNTEAFF. The DNA of the CDR3 is TGTGCCAGCTCTCTAGGGGTTTCGAACACTGAAGCTTTCTTT. The chain combines TRBV18 with TRBJ1-1; maybe TRBD1 (5 bases). Deletions cut 6 bases from V and 1 base from J, with 12 bases between. This CDR3 region has 14 residues. The germline CDR1 and CDR2 sequences are KGHSH and LQKENI.

The chain has TRBV7-8 and TRBJ2-1; TRBD2 aligns across 9 bases. CDR1 and CDR2 (germline): SGHVS, FQNEAQ. Trimming cost V 1 base and J 5 bases; bases outside gene matches: 12. The CDR3 has 18 residues. The CDR3 DNA reads TGTGCCAGCAGCTTAGGAGTTGGGGCGGCGGGAGGGAACAATGAGCAGTTCTTC. This translates into CASSLGVGAAGGNNEQFF.

This clone was seen a few times. The CDR3 loop is CASSLVSSTTGGGNEQFF. The CDR3 bases are TGTGCCAGCAGCTTAGTCTCCTCCACGACAGGGGGCGGCAATGAGCAGTTCTTC. The V gene is TRBV11-3, the J gene TRBJ2-1; 10 positions agree with TRBD1. Germline V gene lookup returns CDR1 SGHNT and CDR2 YENEEA. This CDR3 is 18 amino acids long. J gave up 6 bases and V 1 base, and 12 bases lay outside the gene matches. Supplemented by reference TRBV11-3 and TRBJ2-1, the full variable domain reads EAGVVQSPRYKIIEKKQPVAFWCNPISGHNTLYWYLQNLGQGPELLIRYENEEAVDDSQLPKDRFSAERLKGVDSTLKIQPAELGDSAVYLCASSLVSSTTGGGNEQFFGPGTRLTVL.

This chain links TRBV4-3 with TRBJ1-5; TRBD1 might be the D (5 bases). The CDR3 loop spans 16 amino acids. CDR1 and CDR2 from the germline V gene are LGHNA and YSLEER. Trimming stripped 0 bases from V and 3 bases from J, with 12 bases between. CDR3 amino acids: CASSQDRGHYNQPQHF. The CDR3 DNA follows: TGCGCCAGCAGCCAAGATAGGGGCCATTACAATCAGCCCCAGCATTTT.

The rearrangement joins TRBV19 to TRBJ1-5, with D hard to call. With 5 bases removed from V and 0 bases from J, the gap between germline ends came to 17 bases. The CDR3 is made up of 17 amino acids. Germline CDR1 is LNHDA and CDR2 is SQIVND (reference sequence). In DNA, the CDR3 is TGTGCCAGTAGTCCGATTTTTTACACAGATAGCAATCAGCCCCAGCATTTT. It translates to CASSPIFYTDSNQPQHF.

The chain joins TRBV6-1 to TRBJ2-2; 7 bases align to TRBD2. Germline loops: CDR1 MNHNS, CDR2 SASEGT. The J segment lost 10 bases and the V segment lost 3 bases, leaving 14 bases of the junction unmatched. This CDR3 comprises 16 residues. CDR3 residues: CASSDEGGGSGVELFF. CDR3 in DNA: TGTGCCAGCAGTGACGAAGGCGGCGGGAGCGGGGTGGAGCTGTTTTTT.

The chain uses TRBV7-2 and TRBJ2-3; TRBD2 aligns across 11 bases. The germline gives CDR1 SGHTA, CDR2 FQGNSA. J lost 4 bases, V lost 2 bases, and 8 bases had no gene match. The CDR3 is 17 amino acids. The CDR3 nucleotides read TGTGCCAGCAGCTTACTACTAGCGGGAGCTCGGGCAGATACGCAGTATTTT. Protein: CASSLLLAGARADTQYF.

The CDR3 region has the DNA TGTGCCAGCAGCGGATTAGGTCGGAGCACGGGACACAGCTCCTACGAGCAGTACTTC. It specifies CASSGLGRSTGHSSYEQYF. This sequence joins TRBV14 and TRBJ2-7, with D perhaps matching TRBD1 (6 bases). The germline V gene has CDR1 SGHDN and CDR2 FVKESK. The CDR3 sequence is 19 residues long. The V end lost 5 bases, the J end lost 0 bases, and 26 bases lay between the germline ends.

CDR3 coding DNA: TGTGCCAGCTCTCAACAGGGTCCCTATAATTCACCCCTCCACTTT. Its translation: CASSQQGPYNSPLHF. This sequence joins TRBV18 and TRBJ1-6, with TRBD1 as a possible D gene (6 bases). The length of the CDR3 is 15 residues. Trimming left V 6 bases short and J 2 bases short, with 11 bases between. CDR1 is KGHSH and CDR2 is LQKENI in the germline V gene. Based on the CDR3 plus reference TRBV18 and TRBJ1-6, the full variable domain is NAGVMQNPRHLVRRRGQEARLRCSPMKGHSHVYWYRQLPEEGLKFMVYLQKENIIDESGMPKERFSAEFPKEGPSILRIQQVVRGDSAAYFCASSQQGPYNSPLHFGNGTRLTVT.

J is TRBJ2-1 and V is TRBV28; 7 nucleotides match TRBD1. The CDR3 has 15 residues. After removal of 6 bases from V and 4 bases from J, the junction contained 9 bases not matched to a gene. In germline, CDR1 is MDHEN, CDR2 SYDVKM. The CDR3 nucleotides read TGTGCCAGCAGACCCTTGACAGGGACATACAATGAGCAGTTCTTC. Amino acid sequence: CASRPLTGTYNEQFF.

This chain joins TRBV14 and TRBJ2-5, with 7 nucleotides matching TRBD2. Germline CDR1 reads SGHDN; CDR2 reads FVKESK. The J segment lost 7 bases and the V segment lost 0 bases, leaving 8 bases of the junction unmatched. The CDR3 consists of 15 residues. The chain's CDR3 is CASSQDLGGRGTQYF. CDR3 in DNA: TGTGCCAGCAGCCAAGATTTGGGAGGGAGAGGGACCCAGTACTTC.

The chain recombines TRBV6-1 with TRBJ1-2; D is unclear. The CDR3 is made up of 14 amino acids. Trimming removed 2 bases at V and 8 bases at J, with 15 bases between. CDR1 and CDR2 from the germline V gene are MNHNS and SASEGT. CDR3 region: CASSENRGIRGYTF. Written as DNA, the CDR3 is TGTGCCAGCAGTGAAAATCGAGGAATTCGGGGCTACACCTTC.

V is TRBV4-1 and J is TRBJ1-3; D remains ambiguous. CDR3 length: 14 residues. V was trimmed by 6 bases and J by 1 base, leaving 10 bases between them. Per germline, CDR1 MGHRA and CDR2 YSYEKL. Here the CDR3 DNA reads TGCGCCAGCAGTTCCGTCGGGTCTGGAAACACCATATATTTT. This translates into CASSSVGSGNTIYF.

The chain joins TRBV5-4 to TRBJ1-2; TRBD1 matches at 10 bases. Trimming cost V 4 bases and J 3 bases; bases outside gene matches: 6. Looked up from germline, CDR1 is SGHNT and CDR2 is YYREEE (reference sequence). CDR3 length: 15 amino acids. Here the CDR3 DNA reads TGTGCCAGCAGCCACCGGGACAGGGGAGACTATGGCTACACCTTC. It is translated as CASSHRDRGDYGYTF.

About this clone itself: A read error may explain this, as a much larger clone is one base away. The rearrangement joins TRBV19 to TRBJ2-7, with TRBD1 identical over 7 bases. The junction had 3 bases not matched to a gene; V was cut back by 10 bases and J by 3 bases. This CDR3 spans 11 amino acids. CDR1 is LNHDA and CDR2 is SQIVND in the germline V gene (reference sequence). The CDR3 DNA follows: TGTGCCACCCGACAGGGCTACGAGCAGTACTTC. It codes for CATRQGYEQYF.

The V gene is TRBV19, the J gene TRBJ1-4; maybe TRBD1 (6 bases). Germline V gene lookup returns CDR1 LNHDA and CDR2 SQIVND (reference sequence). Between the trimmed V and J ends, which lost 6 bases and 11 bases, there was a span of 22 bases. This CDR3 contains 15 residues. CDR3 coding DNA: TGTGCCAGTAGCCAAAGGGGAACAGGGTTTGAGAAACTGTTTTTT. Its protein is CASSQRGTGFEKLFF.

This clone was counted between two and nine times. The chain recombines TRBV10-3 with TRBJ2-1, with D unclear. The germline gives CDR1 ENHRY, CDR2 SYGVKD. This CDR3 has 11 residues. V was shortened by 3 bases and J by 13 bases, with 10 bases between the two germline ends. In nucleotides, the CDR3 is TGTGCCATCAGTGATGATCGGTATCAGTTCTTC. Its translation is CAISDDRYQFF.

Concerning this clone: Germline and junction disagree at one end, which may indicate a read error. The rearrangement links TRBV18 to TRBJ2-3, with 7 bases identical to TRBD1. The germline CDR1 and CDR2 sequences are KGHSH and LQKENI. The CDR3 is made up of 14 amino acids. The CDR3, as DNA: TGTGCCAGCTCACCACGGGACAGCAGAGATACGCAGTATTTT. It specifies CASSPRDSRDTQYF.

The genes are TRBV6-5 and TRBJ2-7, with D possibly being TRBD1 (5 bases). The CDR3 spans 11 residues. Trimming removed 3 bases at V and 6 bases at J, with 6 bases between. CDR1 is MNHEY, CDR2 SVGAGI, per germline. The CDR3 protein is CASSYGAEQYF. The CDR3 nucleotides are TGTGCCAGCAGTTATGGGGCCGAGCAGTACTTC.

The chain recombines TRBV24-1 with TRBJ2-3; D perhaps matches TRBD2 (6 bases). The V gene lost 5 bases and the J gene lost 6 bases, with 20 bases spanning the gap. Germline lookup yields CDR1 KGHDR and CDR2 SFDVKD. The CDR3 covers 16 residues. The CDR3 here is CATSARGRHQRDTQYF. DNA for the CDR3: TGTGCCACCAGTGCCAGAGGGAGGCACCAGAGGGATACGCAGTATTTT.

The chain is built from TRBV9 and TRBJ2-5; 10 bases are shared with TRBD1. This CDR3 is built from 15 residues. Germline values: CDR1 SGDLS, CDR2 YYNGEE. The V and J ends lost 2 bases and 5 bases, in that order; junction bases with no gene match: 6. CDR3 bases: TGTGCCAGCAGCGTTGACAGGGGGCTCGGGGAGACCCAGTACTTC. Residues: CASSVDRGLGETQYF.

J is TRBJ1-4 and V is TRBV19; D gene unclear. The CDR3 has 15 residues. V lost 3 bases and J lost 0, with 8 bases in between. The germline V gene has CDR1 LNHDA and CDR2 SQIVND (reference sequence). This chain's CDR3 is CASSIIGATNEKLFF. In DNA, the CDR3 is TGTGCCAGTAGTATTATCGGTGCAACTAATGAAAAACTGTTTTTT. Drawing the rest from reference TRBV19 and TRBJ1-4, the complete variable domain is DGGITQSPKYLFRKEGQNVTLSCEQNLNHDAMYWYRQDPGQGLRLIYYSQIVNDFQKGDIAEGYSVSREKKESFPLTVTSAQKNPTAFYLCASSIIGATNEKLFFGSGTQLSVL.

This clone was seen once. The chain couples TRBV5-4 to TRBJ2-3, with 14 bases identical to TRBD2. From germline, CDR1 is SGHNT and CDR2 YYREEE (reference sequence). V was pared by 4 bases and J by 3 bases, with 7 bases of the junction left unmatched. The CDR3 length is 17 residues. This chain's CDR3 is CASSSGTSGSGTDTQYF. CDR3 DNA sequence: TGTGCCAGCAGCAGCGGGACTAGCGGGAGCGGGACAGATACGCAGTATTTT.

The chain has TRBV13 and TRBJ2-7; 8 bases are a match to TRBD1. The CDR3 covers 16 residues. V lost 1 base and J lost 2; bases outside the gene matches: 7. CDR1 PRHDT and CDR2 FYEKMQ come from the germline V gene (reference sequence). CDR3 DNA sequence: TGTGCCAGCAGCTTAGTCGGGGACAGGACCGCCTACGAGCAGTACTTC. It specifies CASSLVGDRTAYEQYF. Full variable domain (missing parts from reference TRBV13 and TRBJ2-7): AAGVIQSPRHLIKEKRETATLKCYPIPRHDTVYWYQQGPGQDPQFLISFYEKMQSDKGSIPDRFSAQQFSDYHSELNMSSLELGDSALYFCASSLVGDRTAYEQYFGPGTRLTVT.

A remark on this clone: Other DNA variants within this sample encode the same CDR3. The CDR3: CAWSGFGTGNTGELFF. The CDR3 nucleotides are TGTGCCTGGAGTGGATTCGGGACAGGGAACACCGGGGAGCTGTTTTTT. J is TRBJ2-2 and V is TRBV30, with 8 bases lining up with TRBD1. After removal of 1 base from V and 1 base from J, the junction contained 5 bases not matched to a gene. Germline values: CDR1 GTSNPN, CDR2 SVGIG (reference sequence). This CDR3 has 16 amino acids. Using reference TRBV30 and TRBJ2-2 for the parts outside the CDR3, the full variable domain is SQTIHQWPATLVQPVGSPLSLECTVEGTSNPNLYWYRQAAGRGLQLLFYSVGIGQISSEVPQNLSASRPQDRQFILSSKKLLLSDSGFYLCAWSGFGTGNTGELFFGEGSRLTVL.

The chain carries TRBV18 and TRBJ2-7, with 7 positions matching TRBD1. The J segment lost 9 bases and the V segment lost 2 bases, leaving 7 bases of the junction unmatched. CDR1 is KGHSH and CDR2 is LQKENI in the germline V gene. This CDR3 is 13 amino acids long. The CDR3 reads CASSPSTGYGQYF. CDR3 coding DNA: TGTGCCAGCTCACCATCGACAGGGTATGGGCAGTACTTC.